This passage covers 20 T cell receptor beta chains from one sample sequenced in a study of blood T cell repertoires in COVID-19. Clones were read by immunoSEQ multiplex PCR, and TCRdb kept only the in-frame ones, dropping some. The repertoire holds under 300,000 clones, with about 90% as singletons. Material for sequencing was peripheral blood. The receptor source for this set is a woman aged 35 to 49 with acute or convalescent COVID-19.

This chain links TRBV4-2 with TRBJ1-1; D unclear. CDR1 and CDR2 (germline): LGHNA, YNFKEQ. Trimming took off 7 bases at V and 2 bases at J, with 23 bases between the two ends. CDR3 length equals 17 residues. In DNA, the CDR3 is TGTGCCAGCACCACTGCGGCGTCCATACACATCAACACTGAAGCTTTCTTT. This translates into CASTTAASIHINTEAFF.

The DNA for the CDR3 is TGCGCCAGCATGATGACTGGCCAGGCCCGGGGTAAAGCTTTCTTT. Translation: CASMMTGQARGKAFF. J is TRBJ1-1 and V is TRBV10-2; D is unresolved. The CDR3 has 15 amino acids. Trimming took off 7 bases at V and 9 bases at J, with 24 bases between the two ends. Germline CDR1 is WSHSY and CDR2 is SAAADI.

The gene calls are TRBV10-3 and TRBJ1-1; 8 bases agree with TRBD1. Trimming cost V 2 bases and J 2 bases; bases outside gene matches: 1. This CDR3 comprises 14 residues. Per germline, CDR1 ENHRY and CDR2 SYGVKD. CDR3 residues: CAISEQGANTEAFF. DNA for the CDR3: TGTGCCATCAGTGAGCAGGGGGCCAACACTGAAGCTTTCTTT.

This clone appeared once. The genes are TRBV24-1 and TRBJ1-2; D uncertain. The germline V gene encodes CDR1 KGHDR and CDR2 SFDVKD. The ends were cut back, 5 bases at V and 2 bases at J, with 8 bases in the middle. This CDR3 contains 13 residues. This CDR3 reads CATSGAANYGYTF. CDR3 coding DNA: TGTGCCACCAGTGGGGCAGCCAACTATGGCTACACCTTC.

The chain has TRBV6-5 and TRBJ2-5; D possibly corresponds to TRBD1 (6 bases). The CDR3 is 13 residues long. Germline V CDR1 and CDR2: MNHEY, SVGAGI. V was pared by 7 bases and J by 7 bases, with 16 bases between. The CDR3 spells CASIRREGGTQYF. CDR3 coding DNA: TGTGCCAGCATACGCAGGGAAGGGGGGACCCAGTACTTC.

The chain links TRBV7-2 to TRBJ1-2; 7 positions match TRBD1. The V gene end was trimmed by 1 base and the J gene end by 2 bases; junction bases not matched to a gene: 7. The CDR3 length is 16 residues. The V gene's germline CDR1 is SGHTA and CDR2 FQGNSA. The CDR3 nucleotides read TGTGCCAGCAGCTTAGATATAACAGGGGCGAACTATGGCTACACCTTC. Translating gives CASSLDITGANYGYTF.

The CDR3 nucleotides are TGTGCCAGTAGTAGTATCGGGGGGTACAATGAGCAGTTCTTC. Its protein is CASSSIGGYNEQFF. The chain carries TRBV19 and TRBJ2-1; 7 positions match TRBD2. V dropped 4 bases and J dropped 4; count of bases not matched to a gene: 4. CDR1 and CDR2 from the germline V gene are LNHDA and SQIVND (reference sequence). This CDR3 comprises 14 residues. The variable domain in full, with the rest retrieved from reference TRBV19 and TRBJ2-1, is DGGITQSPKYLFRKEGQNVTLSCEQNLNHDAMYWYRQDPGQGLRLIYYSQIVNDFQKGDIAEGYSVSREKKESFPLTVTSAQKNPTAFYLCASSSIGGYNEQFFGPGTRLTVL.

The V and J genes are TRBV19 and TRBJ1-1; D is perhaps TRBD1 (6 bases). Trimming took 4 bases from V and 3 from J, leaving 21 bases between them. The CDR3 loop spans 17 amino acids. Germline CDR1 is LNHDA and CDR2 is SQIVND (reference sequence). The CDR3 is CASSKYRDIKLDTEAFF. The CDR3, as DNA: TGTGCCAGTAGTAAGTACCGGGACATTAAGTTGGACACTGAAGCTTTCTTT.

This clone was detected once. V and J are TRBV4-1 and TRBJ2-2; perhaps TRBD1 as D (5 bases). Germline V gene lookup returns CDR1 MGHRA and CDR2 YSYEKL. V was pared by 3 bases and J by 7 bases, with 18 bases between. There are 16 residues in the CDR3. The CDR3, as DNA: TGCGCCAGCAGCCACCGGATCAGGGTGGCAGGCGGGGAGCTGTTTTTT. Translating it yields CASSHRIRVAGGELFF.

This chain uses TRBV9 with TRBJ2-1; TRBD1 matches at 8 bases. Germline loops: CDR1 SGDLS, CDR2 YYNGEE. V shed 0 bases and J 8 bases; nucleotides not matched to a gene: 7. The CDR3 is 15 amino acids. The CDR3: CASSVVAGGGDEQFF. As DNA, the CDR3 is TGTGCCAGCAGCGTAGTGGCAGGGGGCGGCGATGAGCAGTTCTTC.

The chain combines TRBV13 with TRBJ2-2; tentatively, D is TRBD1 (6 bases). CDR1 and CDR2 (germline): PRHDT, FYEKMQ (reference sequence). This CDR3 comprises 14 residues. Between the trimmed V and J ends, which lost 6 bases and 5 bases, there was a span of 13 bases. The CDR3 is CASRRQDGTGELFF. The CDR3 DNA sequence: TGTGCCAGCAGAAGACAGGATGGGACCGGGGAGCTGTTTTTT.

The chain combines TRBV30 with TRBJ1-6, with TRBD1 matching 8 bases. CDR1 and CDR2 (germline): GTSNPN, SVGIG (reference sequence). Germline trimming cut 0 bases from V and 10 bases from J; bases unmatched to any gene: 17. The CDR3 totals 18 residues. The CDR3 loop is CAWSVLGAGGNRGSPLHF. The CDR3 DNA reads as TGTGCCTGGAGTGTACTGGGGGCAGGGGGCAATAGGGGATCACCCCTCCACTTT.

J is TRBJ1-6 and V is TRBV14, with unresolved D. The CDR3 length is 16 residues. Trimming left V 1 base short and J 5 bases short, with 12 bases between. The germline V gene encodes CDR1 SGHDN and CDR2 FVKESK. The CDR3 DNA reads as TGTGCCAGCAGCCAAGTGGGAAGACTAGATAATTCACCCCTCCACTTT. This translates into CASSQVGRLDNSPLHF.

The V gene is TRBV19, the J gene TRBJ1-5; TRBD1 matches at 11 bases. Losses at the gene ends were 5 bases for V and 0 bases for J; bases not matched to a gene: 15. Germline assignment: CDR1 LNHDA and CDR2 SQIVND (reference sequence). The CDR3 covers 20 residues. The DNA of the CDR3 is TGTGCCAGTAGTCGAACTACCGGGACAGGGGGATACTATAGCAATCAGCCCCAGCATTTT. It encodes CASSRTTGTGGYYSNQPQHF.

This clone has just one count. The J gene is TRBJ2-3, the V gene TRBV6-1; possibly TRBD1 for D (5 bases). This CDR3 has 15 amino acids. Trimming stripped 3 bases from V and 2 bases from J, with 12 bases between. From germline, CDR1 is MNHNS and CDR2 SASEGT. CDR3: CASSEGLTLTDTQYF. For the CDR3, the DNA is TGTGCCAGCAGTGAGGGGCTCACCCTCACAGATACGCAGTATTTT.

This rearrangement joins TRBV3-1 (or the pseudogene TRBV3-2) to TRBJ2-3, with D possibly being TRBD1 (5 bases). Trimming removed 7 bases from V and 2 bases from J, with 10 bases in between. Germline-derived CDR1 and CDR2 are LGHDT and YNNKEL (reference sequence). This CDR3 region has 13 residues. In DNA, the CDR3 is TGTGCCAGCACCCAGGGCGTCACAGATACGCAGTATTTT. Translating it yields CASTQGVTDTQYF.

The rearrangement joins TRBV19 to TRBJ2-1, with TRBD1 identical over 10 bases. The CDR3 has 13 residues. Per germline, CDR1 LNHDA and CDR2 SQIVND (reference sequence). CDR3 region: CGSMGQGRNEQFF. The CDR3 DNA sequence: TGTGGTTCTATGGGACAGGGGAGGAATGAGCAGTTCTTC.

The rearrangement uses TRBV30 and TRBJ2-5; possibly TRBD1 for D (6 bases). Per germline, CDR1 GTSNPN and CDR2 SVGIG (reference sequence). V gave up 3 bases and J gave up 4 bases, with 12 bases separating them. The CDR3 runs 13 residues. The CDR3 DNA follows: TGTGCCTGGAGAGATACAGGGAGAGAGACCCAGTACTTC. Translating it yields CAWRDTGRETQYF.

V is TRBV5-1 and J is TRBJ1-1; weak D call: TRBD1 (5 bases). The CDR3 sequence is 13 residues long. The V end was cut by 3 bases, the J end by 4 bases, with 10 bases between. Looked up from germline, CDR1 is SGHRS and CDR2 is YFSETQ. CDR3 sequence reads: CASSSDTGTEAFF. Written as DNA, the CDR3 is TGCGCCAGCAGCTCGGACACGGGCACTGAAGCTTTCTTT.

The V and J genes are TRBV5-6 and TRBJ2-2, with TRBD2 matching over 8 bases. Trimming removed 0 bases from V and 7 bases from J; junction bases left unmatched: 5. Per the germline V gene, CDR1 is SGHDT and CDR2 is YYEEEE. CDR3 size: 15 residues. CDR3 coding DNA: TGTGCCAGCAGCTTGGTATTAGCGGGGCTCGGGGAGCTGTTTTTT. This sequence encodes CASSLVLAGLGELFF.